This T cell receptor beta chain was captured by sequencing in a study of cytomegalovirus exposure and HLA in healthy donors. At sampling all donors were nominally healthy, likely with unrecorded immune exposures. The germline CDR1 and CDR2 sequences are LNHDA and SQIVND (reference sequence). V gave up 4 bases and J gave up 0 bases, with 10 bases separating them. The CDR3 runs 15 residues. Use of 60 Vbeta and 13 Jbeta primers characterized the PCR. TCRdb keeps only in-frame clones here, not all; method: immunoSEQ multiplex PCR. Of about 170,000 clones in the sample, roughly 80% were seen once. Study-level points and caveats: Upon later analysis, TCR association rates were observed to vary by HLA locus, being highest for DRB1 and lowest for HLA-C.

As regards this clone: Its specificity is unknown.

The gene calls are TRBV19 and TRBJ1-5, with D unclear. Sequenced material: PBMCs. The receptor was derived from a woman aged 50 to 60 in good health and CMV-seropositive. The CDR3 reads CASSSAGYSNQPQHF. The CDR3 DNA reads TGTGCCAGTAGTAGTGCAGGTTATAGCAATCAGCCCCAGCATTTT.